This TCR beta chain originates from a study of response to subunit inactivated influenza vaccine. The CDR3 sequence is 13 residues long. V lost 4 bases, J lost 5 bases, and 6 bases stayed unmatched. Germline V CDR1 and CDR2: SGDLS, YYNGEE. The table lists this clonotype with many counts. Its antigen is unidentified. TCRdb recomputed calls from the RT-PCR reads with MiXCR, one row per CDR3 protein. Of 600,000 to 850,000 distinct CDR3 sequences listed, 12% to 15% were seen once; the top ten hold less than 9%. Findings of the study overall: Authors suggested that a seasonal influenza vaccination recruits few new T cells each time.

Sequenced material: PBMCs from blood, taken 14 to 15 days before vaccination. V is TRBV9 and J is TRBJ2-7; the match to TRBD2 covers 7 bases. This clonotype was obtained from a man aged 50 to 60 who received an inactivated influenza vaccine. The chain's CDR3 is CASSFSGKNEQYF. The CDR3 DNA sequence: TGTGCCAGCAGCTTCAGCGGGAAGAACGAGCAGTACTTC.